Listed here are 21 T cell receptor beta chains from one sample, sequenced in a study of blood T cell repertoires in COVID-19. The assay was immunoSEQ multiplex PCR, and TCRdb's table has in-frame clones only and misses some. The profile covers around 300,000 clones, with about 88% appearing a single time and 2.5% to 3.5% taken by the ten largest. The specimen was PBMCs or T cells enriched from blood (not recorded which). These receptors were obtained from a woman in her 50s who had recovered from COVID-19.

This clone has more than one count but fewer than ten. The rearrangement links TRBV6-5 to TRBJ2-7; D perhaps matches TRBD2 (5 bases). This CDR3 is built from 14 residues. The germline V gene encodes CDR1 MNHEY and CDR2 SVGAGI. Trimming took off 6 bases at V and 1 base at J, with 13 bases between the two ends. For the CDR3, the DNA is TGTGCCAGCAGCCGTCAACTAGTTTCCTACGAGCAGTACTTC. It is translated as CASSRQLVSYEQYF.

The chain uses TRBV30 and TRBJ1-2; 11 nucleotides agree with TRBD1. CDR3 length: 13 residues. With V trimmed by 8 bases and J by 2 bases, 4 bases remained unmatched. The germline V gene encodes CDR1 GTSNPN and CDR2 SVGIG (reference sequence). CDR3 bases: TGTGCCCGATGGGACAGGGGGAACTATGGCTACACCTTC. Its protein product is CARWDRGNYGYTF.

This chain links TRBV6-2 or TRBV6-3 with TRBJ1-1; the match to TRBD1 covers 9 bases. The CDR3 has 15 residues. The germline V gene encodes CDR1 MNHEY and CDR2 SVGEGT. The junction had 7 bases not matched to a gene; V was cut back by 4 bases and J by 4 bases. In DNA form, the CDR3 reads TGTGCCAGCAGTTTCAACAGGGGGCCGGGCACTGAAGCTTTCTTT. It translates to CASSFNRGPGTEAFF.

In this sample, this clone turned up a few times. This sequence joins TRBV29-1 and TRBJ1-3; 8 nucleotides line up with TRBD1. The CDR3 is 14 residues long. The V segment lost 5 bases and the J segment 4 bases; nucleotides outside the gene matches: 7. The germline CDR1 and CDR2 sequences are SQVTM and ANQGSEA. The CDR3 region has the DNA TGCAGCGTTTCGGACAGGGTCTTCGGAAACACCATATATTTT. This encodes CSVSDRVFGNTIYF.

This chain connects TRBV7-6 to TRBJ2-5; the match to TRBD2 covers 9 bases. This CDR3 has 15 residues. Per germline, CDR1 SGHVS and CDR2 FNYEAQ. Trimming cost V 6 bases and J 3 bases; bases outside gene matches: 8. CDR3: CASSRLAGREETQYF. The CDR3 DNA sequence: TGTGCCAGCAGTCGTCTAGCGGGAAGAGAAGAGACCCAGTACTTC.

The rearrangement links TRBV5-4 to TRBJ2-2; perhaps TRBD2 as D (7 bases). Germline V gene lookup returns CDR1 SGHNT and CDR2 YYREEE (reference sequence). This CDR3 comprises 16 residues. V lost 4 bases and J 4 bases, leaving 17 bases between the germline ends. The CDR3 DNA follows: TGTGCCAGCAGCCCGGCGGGGGCGTCGGCCACCGGGGAGCTGTTTTTT. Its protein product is CASSPAGASATGELFF. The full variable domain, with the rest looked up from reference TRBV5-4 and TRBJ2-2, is ETGVTQSPTHLIKTRGQQVTLRCSSQSGHNTVSWYQQALGQGPQFIFQYYREEENGRGNFPPRFSGLQFPNYSSELNVNALELDDSALYLCASSPAGASATGELFFGEGSRLTVL.

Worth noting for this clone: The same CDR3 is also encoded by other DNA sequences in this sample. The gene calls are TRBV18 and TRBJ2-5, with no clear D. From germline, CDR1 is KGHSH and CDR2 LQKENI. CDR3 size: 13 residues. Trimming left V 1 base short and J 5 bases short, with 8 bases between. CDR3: CASSPLSSETQYF. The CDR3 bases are TGTGCCAGCTCACCACTCTCGTCGGAGACCCAGTACTTC.

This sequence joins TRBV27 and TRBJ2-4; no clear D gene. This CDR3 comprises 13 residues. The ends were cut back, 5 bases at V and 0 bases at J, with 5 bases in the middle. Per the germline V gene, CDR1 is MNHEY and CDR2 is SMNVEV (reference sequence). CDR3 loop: CASSRQAKNIQYF. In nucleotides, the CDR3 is TGTGCCAGCAGTCGACAAGCCAAAAACATTCAGTACTTC.

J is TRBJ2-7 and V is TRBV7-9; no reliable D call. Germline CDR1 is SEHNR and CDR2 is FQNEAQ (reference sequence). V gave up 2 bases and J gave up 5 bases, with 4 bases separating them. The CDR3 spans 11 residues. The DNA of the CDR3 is TGTGCCAGCAGCTTAACTGACGAGCAGTACTTC. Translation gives CASSLTDEQYF.

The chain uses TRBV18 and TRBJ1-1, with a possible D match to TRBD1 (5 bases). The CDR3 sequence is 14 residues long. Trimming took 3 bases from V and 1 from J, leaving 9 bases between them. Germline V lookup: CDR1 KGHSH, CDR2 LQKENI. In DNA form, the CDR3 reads TGTGCCAGCTCACCGGGACTGTGGAACACTGAAGCTTTCTTT. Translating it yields CASSPGLWNTEAFF.

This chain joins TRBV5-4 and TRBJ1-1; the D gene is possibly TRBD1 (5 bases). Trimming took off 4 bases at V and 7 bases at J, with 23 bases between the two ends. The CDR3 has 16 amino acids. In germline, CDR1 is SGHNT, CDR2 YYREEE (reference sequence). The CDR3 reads CASSVGRAAFQIEAFF. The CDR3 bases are TGTGCCAGCAGCGTAGGCAGGGCCGCGTTTCAGATTGAAGCTTTCTTT.

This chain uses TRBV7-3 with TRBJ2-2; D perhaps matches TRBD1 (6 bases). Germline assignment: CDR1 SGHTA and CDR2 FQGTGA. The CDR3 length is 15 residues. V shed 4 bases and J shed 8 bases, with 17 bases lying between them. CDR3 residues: CASSSWGSGVGELFF. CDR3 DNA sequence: TGTGCCAGCAGCTCGTGGGGTTCAGGGGTAGGGGAGCTGTTTTTT.

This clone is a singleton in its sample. CDR3 residues: CASSEGRGLGGREQFF. The DNA of the CDR3 is TGCGCCAGCAGTGAGGGTCGGGGACTAGGAGGGCGTGAGCAGTTCTTC. This chain links TRBV10-1 with TRBJ2-1, with 8 bases matching TRBD2. V shed 2 bases, J shed 9 bases, and the junction held 12 bases outside the gene matches. The CDR3 covers 16 residues. Germline values: CDR1 WNHNN, CDR2 SYGVQD (reference sequence).

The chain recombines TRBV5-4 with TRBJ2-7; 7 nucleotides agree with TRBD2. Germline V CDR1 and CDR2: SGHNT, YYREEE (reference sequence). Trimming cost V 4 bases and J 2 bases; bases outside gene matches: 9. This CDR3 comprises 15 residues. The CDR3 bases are TGTGCCAGCAGCCCAGGTGGGGGGGGACCCTACGAGCAGTACTTC. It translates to CASSPGGGGPYEQYF.

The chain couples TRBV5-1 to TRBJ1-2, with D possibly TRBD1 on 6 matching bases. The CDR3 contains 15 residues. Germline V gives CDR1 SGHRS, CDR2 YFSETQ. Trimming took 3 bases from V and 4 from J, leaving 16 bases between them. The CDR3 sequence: CASSSGTGGTYGYTF. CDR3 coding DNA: TGCGCCAGCAGCTCTGGGACGGGGGGCACCTATGGCTACACCTTC.

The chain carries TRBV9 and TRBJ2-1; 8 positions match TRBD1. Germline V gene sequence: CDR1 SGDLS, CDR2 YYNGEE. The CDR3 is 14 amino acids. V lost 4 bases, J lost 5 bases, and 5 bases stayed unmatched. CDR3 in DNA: TGTGCCAGCAGCCCCCGGACAGGGAACAATGAGCAGTTCTTC. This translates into CASSPRTGNNEQFF.

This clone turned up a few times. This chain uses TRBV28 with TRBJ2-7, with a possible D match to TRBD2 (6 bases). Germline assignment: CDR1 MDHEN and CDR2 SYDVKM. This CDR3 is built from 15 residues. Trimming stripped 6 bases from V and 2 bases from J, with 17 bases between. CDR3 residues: CASSSPAGRTYEQYF. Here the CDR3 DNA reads TGTGCCAGCAGCTCACCCGCGGGACGGACCTACGAGCAGTACTTC.

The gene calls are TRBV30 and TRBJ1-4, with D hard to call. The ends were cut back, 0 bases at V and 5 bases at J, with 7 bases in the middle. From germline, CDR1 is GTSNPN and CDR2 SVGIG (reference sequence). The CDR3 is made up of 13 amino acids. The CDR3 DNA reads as TGTGCCTGGAGTGTACGGGAGAATGAAAAACTGTTTTTT. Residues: CAWSVRENEKLFF.

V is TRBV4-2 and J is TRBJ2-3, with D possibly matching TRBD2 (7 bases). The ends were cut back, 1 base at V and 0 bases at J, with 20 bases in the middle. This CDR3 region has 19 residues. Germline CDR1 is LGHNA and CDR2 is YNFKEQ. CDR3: CASSQVSRGLAESTDTQYF. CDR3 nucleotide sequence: TGTGCCAGCAGCCAAGTGTCGCGGGGGCTAGCGGAAAGCACAGATACGCAGTATTTT.

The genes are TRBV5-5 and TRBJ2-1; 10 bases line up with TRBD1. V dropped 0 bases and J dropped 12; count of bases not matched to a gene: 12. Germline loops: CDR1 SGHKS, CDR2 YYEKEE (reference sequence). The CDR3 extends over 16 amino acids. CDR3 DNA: TGTGCCAGCAGCTTGGTTGGGGACAGGGGCCGCGAAGGGCAGTTCTTC. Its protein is CASSLVGDRGREGQFF.

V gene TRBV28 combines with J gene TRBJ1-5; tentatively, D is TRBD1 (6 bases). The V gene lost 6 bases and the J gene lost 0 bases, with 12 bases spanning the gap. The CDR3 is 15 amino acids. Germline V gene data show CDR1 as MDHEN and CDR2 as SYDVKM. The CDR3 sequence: CASRNGQLSNQPQHF. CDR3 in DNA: TGTGCCAGCAGAAACGGACAGCTTAGCAATCAGCCCCAGCATTTT.